A single sample is the source of the 2 T cell receptor beta chains below, sequenced in a study of beta chain features in type 1 diabetes. Isolated RNA was reverse transcribed in full, so expressed TCRB transcripts were sequenced. Here immunoSEQ multiplex PCR was the method, and the copy in TCRdb shows in-frame clones only, minus some. In the table there are around 180,000 clones, about 13% of which are singletons. Specimen: central memory CD4+ T cells from blood. The receptor source for this set is a woman younger than 30 in good health.

In this sample, this clone turned up many times. The chain links TRBV19 to TRBJ2-6; D gene unclear. The CDR3 has 13 amino acids. V lost 8 bases and J 4 bases, leaving 9 bases between the germline ends. Germline CDR1 LNHDA, CDR2 SQIVND (reference sequence). CDR3 amino acids: CASQYQGANVLTF. For the CDR3, the DNA is TGTGCCAGTCAATACCAGGGGGCCAACGTCCTGACTTTC.

This clone was seen only a few times. The chain employs TRBV19 and TRBJ2-2, with a possible D match to TRBD1 (6 bases). With 5 bases removed from V and 4 bases from J, the gap between germline ends came to 11 bases. From germline, CDR1 is LNHDA and CDR2 SQIVND (reference sequence). This CDR3 has 14 amino acids. CDR3 in DNA: TGTGCCAGTAGTTCTCAAGGGGGCACCGGGGAGCTGTTTTTT. This gives the protein CASSSQGGTGELFF.